These 20 T cell receptor beta chains originate from one sample sequenced in a study of CD8 T cells in ankylosing spondylitis. TCRdb used MiXCR to reprocess the 5' RACE reads, holding one entry per CDR3 protein. In the table there are around 75,000 distinct CDR3 sequences, roughly 5.3% of which are singletons. Sequenced: blood, either unsorted or a sorted T cell fraction (not recorded which). The receptors were sampled from a male donor with ankylosing spondylitis or in good health (not recorded which).

This clonotype showed up many times. This rearrangement joins TRBV5-1 to TRBJ2-2; tentatively, D is TRBD1 or TRBD2 (6 bases each). Germline CDR1 is SGHRS and CDR2 is YFSETQ. CDR3 length: 16 residues. Trimming left V 0 bases short and J 2 bases short, with 11 bases between. The CDR3 coding sequence is TGCGCCAGCAGCTTGGGCGGGACACTTAACACCGGGGAGCTGTTTTTT. It encodes CASSLGGTLNTGELFF.

This clonotype showed up just once. Possible read error: a much larger clone is one base away. Likely a read error: the CDR3 ends without its conserved phenylalanine or tryptophan. The chain employs TRBV29-1 and TRBJ2-1; 7 bases fit TRBD1. From germline, CDR1 is SQVTM and CDR2 ANQGSEA. CDR3 length: 13 amino acids. With V trimmed by 6 bases and J by 2 bases, 4 bases remained unmatched. In nucleotides, the CDR3 is TGCAGCGTACGGGACAGCGCCTACAATGAGCAGTTCTCC. It codes for CSVRDSAYNEQFS.

Ten or more counts support this clonotype. The chain's CDR3 is CASSQANRDDYGYTF. The CDR3 DNA sequence: TGCGCCAGCAGCCAAGCGAACAGGGATGACTATGGCTACACCTTC. The rearrangement uses TRBV4-1 and TRBJ1-2, with D possibly TRBD1 on 6 matching bases. Germline V lookup: CDR1 MGHRA, CDR2 YSYEKL. The CDR3 spans 15 residues. Trimming left V 1 base short and J 3 bases short, with 12 bases between.

The rearrangement links TRBV4-1 to TRBJ2-5; D might be TRBD2 (5 bases). The CDR3 extends over 15 amino acids. Germline CDR1 and CDR2: MGHRA and YSYEKL. V lost 0 bases to trimming and J lost 4 bases, with 12 bases between them. CDR3 in DNA: TGCGCCAGCAGCCAAGATCCCACTAGTTCAGAGACCCAGTACTTC. Amino acid sequence: CASSQDPTSSETQYF.

This clonotype was seen repeatedly, ten times or more. The chain's CDR3 is CASGRTQETQYF. The CDR3, as DNA: TGTGCCAGCGGGAGAACCCAAGAGACCCAGTACTTC. The chain carries TRBV28 and TRBJ2-5, with D perhaps matching TRBD2 (5 bases). CDR3 length: 12 residues. The V and J ends lost 8 bases and 1 base respectively, with 8 bases between them. Germline V lookup: CDR1 MDHEN, CDR2 SYDVKM.

In its sample, this clonotype was seen many times. The genes are TRBV11-3 and TRBJ1-1; D might be TRBD1 (6 bases). Trimming took off 2 bases at V and 4 bases at J, with 8 bases between the two ends. This CDR3 is 13 amino acids long. Germline V gene data show CDR1 as SGHNT and CDR2 as YENEEA. CDR3 sequence reads: CASSLQGSTEAFF. As DNA, the CDR3 is TGTGCCAGCAGCTTACAGGGGAGCACTGAAGCTTTCTTT.

In this sample, this clonotype turned up many times. V is TRBV3-1 and J is TRBJ1-1; tentative D call: TRBD1 (6 bases). Per the germline V gene, CDR1 is LGHDT and CDR2 is YNNKEL (reference sequence). This CDR3 has 14 residues. Trimming stripped 6 bases from V and 10 bases from J, with 21 bases between. CDR3 region: CASRPGVTAVVAFF. The CDR3 nucleotides read TGTGCCAGCAGGCCAGGGGTTACCGCAGTAGTAGCTTTCTTT.

This clonotype was recorded at least ten times. The chain links TRBV7-8 to TRBJ2-1, with a tentative D call TRBD2 (7 bases). Germline V gene sequence: CDR1 SGHVS, CDR2 FQNEAQ. The CDR3 covers 16 residues. Trimming stripped 1 base from V and 2 bases from J, with 12 bases between. CDR3 in DNA: TGTGCCAGCAGCTTAGTCGGGGGGCTGGCCTACAATGAGCAGTTCTTC. This translates into CASSLVGGLAYNEQFF.

This clonotype was counted at least ten times. The chain employs TRBV10-3 and TRBJ2-7, with 9 nucleotides matching TRBD1. The CDR3 runs to 16 residues. V gave up 4 bases and J gave up 0 bases; unmatched junction bases: 7. CDR1 and CDR2 from the germline V gene are ENHRY and SYGVKD. For the CDR3, the DNA is TGTGCCATCAGTGTTTCGACAGGGGGAAGCTCCTACGAGCAGTACTTC. Its translation is CAISVSTGGSSYEQYF.

This clonotype was observed many times. The chain employs TRBV4-3 and TRBJ2-3; D uncertain. V dropped 4 bases and J dropped 4 bases, with 12 bases sitting between them. CDR3 length: 14 residues. Germline values: CDR1 LGHNA, CDR2 YSLEER. CDR3 DNA sequence: TGCGCCAGCAGCCCCGGGCCGTACCCAGATACGCAGTATTTT. Residues: CASSPGPYPDTQYF.

This clonotype was counted at least ten times. The V call is TRBV20-1, the J call TRBJ1-4, with D uncertain. The CDR3 covers 15 residues. V gave up 0 bases and J gave up 6 bases, with 14 bases separating them. Germline-derived CDR1 and CDR2 are DFQATT and SNEGSKA (reference sequence). CDR3 coding DNA: TGCAGTGCTAGAGATCCGGGTGAGGCAGATGAAAAACTGTTTTTT. It translates to CSARDPGEADEKLFF.

Ten or more counts support this clonotype. The chain links TRBV7-9 to TRBJ2-1, with D unclear. Germline lookup yields CDR1 SEHNR and CDR2 FQNEAQ (reference sequence). The length of the CDR3 is 12 residues. The V gene lost 6 bases and the J gene lost 8 bases, with 11 bases spanning the gap. Written as DNA, the CDR3 is TGTGCCAGCAGGCTATTGGGCGATGAGCAGTTCTTC. This gives the protein CASRLLGDEQFF.

This clonotype showed up many times. This chain joins TRBV5-1 and TRBJ2-7; unclear D gene. V was cut by 4 bases and J by 3 bases, with 8 bases left in between. The CDR3 sequence is 12 residues long. CDR1 SGHRS and CDR2 YFSETQ come from the germline V gene. As DNA, the CDR3 is TGCGCCAGCAGCCTCAACAGCTACGAGCAGTACTTC. This encodes CASSLNSYEQYF.

This clonotype was counted ten times or more. At one end the junction does not follow the germline gene, possibly because of a read error. The rearrangement uses TRBV4-1 and TRBJ2-5; D possibly corresponds to TRBD2 (5 bases). CDR1 MGHRA and CDR2 YSYEKL come from the germline V gene. The CDR3 is 14 amino acids. The CDR3 sequence is CASSRTGTEDTQYF. For the CDR3, the DNA is TGCGCCAGCAGCCGCACGGGAACCGAAGATACCCAGTACTTC.

This clonotype has a count of ten or more. This sequence joins TRBV7-2 and TRBJ2-1; 11 bases are a match to TRBD2. The V gene end was trimmed by 5 bases and the J gene end by 5 bases; junction bases not matched to a gene: 5. This CDR3 comprises 15 residues. Germline V gene data show CDR1 as SGHTA and CDR2 as FQGNSA. CDR3 in DNA: TGTGCCAGCAGCCCAATAGCGGGGGGGGACAATGAGCAGTTCTTC. Translated: CASSPIAGGDNEQFF. Full variable domain (remainder filled in from reference TRBV7-2 and TRBJ2-1): GAGVSQSPSNKVTEKGKDVELRCDPISGHTALYWYRQSLGQGLEFLIYFQGNSAPDKSGLPSDRFSAERTGGSVSTLTIQRTQQEDSAVYLCASSPIAGGDNEQFFGPGTRLTVL.

This clonotype was seen at least ten times. This sequence joins TRBV6-2 or TRBV6-3 and TRBJ1-5, with TRBD1 as a possible D gene (5 bases). Germline values: CDR1 MNHEY, CDR2 SVGEGT. This CDR3 spans 18 amino acids. V lost 4 bases to trimming and J lost 9 bases, with 28 bases between them. In nucleotides, the CDR3 is TGTGCCAGCAGTTCCCTAGCGGCCCGATCAGGGCCTCGGGGGCCCCAGCATTTT. This encodes CASSSLAARSGPRGPQHF.

This clonotype was detected many times. V and J are TRBV12-2 and TRBJ1-2. TRBV12-2 is noted as a pseudogene. The CDR3 covers 13 residues. CDR3 sequence reads: CASRLSANYGYTF. The CDR3 DNA reads as TGTGCAAGTCGCTTAAGCGCTAACTATGGCTACACCTTC.

The sample holds many counts of this clonotype. The V call is TRBV7-2, the J call TRBJ1-1, with TRBD1 matching 11 bases. V lost 3 bases, J lost 5 bases, and 2 bases stayed unmatched. The CDR3 length is 14 residues. The germline V gene has CDR1 SGHTA and CDR2 FQGNSA. CDR3 nucleotide sequence: TGTGCCAGCAGCTTGGGACAGGGGGTAACTGAAGCTTTCTTT. Protein sequence: CASSLGQGVTEAFF.

This clonotype occurred many times. This rearrangement joins TRBV28 to TRBJ1-1, with D possibly TRBD1 on 6 matching bases. Germline loops: CDR1 MDHEN, CDR2 SYDVKM. Trimming removed 6 bases from V and 0 bases from J, with 11 bases in between. The CDR3 loop spans 14 amino acids. The CDR3 DNA reads TGTGCCAGCAGAACCGGACAGCTGAACACTGAAGCTTTCTTT. Its protein is CASRTGQLNTEAFF. The complete variable domain, with remaining parts taken from reference TRBV28 and TRBJ1-1, reads DVKVTQSSRYLVKRTGEKVFLECVQDMDHENMFWYRQDPGLGLRLIYFSYDVKMKEKGDIPEGYSVSREKKERFSLILESASTNQTSMYLCASRTGQLNTEAFFGQGTRLTVV.

This clonotype was recorded many times. The chain has TRBV20-1 and TRBJ1-4; D possibly corresponds to TRBD1 (5 bases). Trimming pared 6 bases from V and 8 bases from J, leaving 16 bases between. The CDR3 is 13 amino acids. The germline CDR1 and CDR2 sequences are DFQATT and SNEGSKA (reference sequence). The DNA of the CDR3 is TGCAGTGCACGGGGGGGATTGTGGGAAAAACTGTTTTTT. Translation: CSARGGLWEKLFF.